The subject of this entry is one TCR beta chain. This CDR3 is built from 16 residues. Germline V CDR1 and CDR2: SEHNR, FQNEAQ (reference sequence). V was cut by 5 bases and J by 4 bases, with 18 bases left in between. The sample belongs to a study of shared clonotypes between healthy human individuals. Adults of Caucasian background living in Nashville, Tennessee made up all donors. Clones were sequenced by immunoSEQ multiplex PCR, and TCRdb holds only the in-frame ones, with some missing. The table lists around 1.5 million clones, 95% to 99% of them singletons. The J gene is TRBJ2-1, the V gene TRBV7-9; D may be TRBD1 or TRBD2 (5 bases each). Material: naive CD4+ T cells sorted from blood. Indicated subset: CD45RA+ positively selected. The clonotype was recovered from a man aged 25-40 years in good health. The CDR3 reads CASSLKPGTSYNEQFF. As DNA, the CDR3 is TGTGCCAGCAGCCTTAAGCCCGGGACCTCATACAATGAGCAGTTCTTC.